The 2 T cell receptor beta chains listed next were all sequenced from one sample in a study of blood T cell repertoires in COVID-19. Sequenced by immunoSEQ multiplex PCR; TCRdb stores in-frame clones only, minus some. The table includes about 440,000 clones, 85% to 90% detected once. Material for sequencing was peripheral blood. The receptor source for this set is a woman aged 25 to 45 with acute or convalescent COVID-19.

The chain employs TRBV7-8 and TRBJ2-5; D remains unclear. This CDR3 spans 14 amino acids. Trimming left V 0 bases short and J 4 bases short, with 9 bases between. Looked up from germline, CDR1 is SGHVS and CDR2 is FQNEAQ. DNA for the CDR3: TGTGCCAGCAGCTTAGCGGGCTTCCGAGAGACCCAGTACTTC. Its protein product is CASSLAGFRETQYF.

The V gene is TRBV2, the J gene TRBJ2-3; 7 nucleotides line up with TRBD1. V lost 7 bases and J lost 0; bases outside the gene matches: 7. The CDR3 covers 15 residues. The germline gives CDR1 SNHLY, CDR2 FYNNEI. The CDR3 DNA reads TGTGCCAGCACCATGGGACAGATTAGCACAGATACGCAGTATTTT. The encoded protein is CASTMGQISTDTQYF.